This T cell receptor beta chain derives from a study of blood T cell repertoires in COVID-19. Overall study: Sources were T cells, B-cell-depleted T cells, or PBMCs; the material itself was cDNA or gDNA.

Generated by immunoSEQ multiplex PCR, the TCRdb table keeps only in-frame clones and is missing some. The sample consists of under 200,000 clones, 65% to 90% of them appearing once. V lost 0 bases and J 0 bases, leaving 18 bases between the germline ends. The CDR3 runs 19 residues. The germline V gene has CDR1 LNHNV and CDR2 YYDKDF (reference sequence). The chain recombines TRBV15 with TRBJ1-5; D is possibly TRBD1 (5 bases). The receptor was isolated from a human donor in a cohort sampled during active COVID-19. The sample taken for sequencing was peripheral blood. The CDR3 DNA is TGTGCCACCAGCAGAGATGGGACTTCCGTCGCCTATAGCAATCAGCCCCAGCATTTT. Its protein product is CATSRDGTSVAYSNQPQHF.